A single sample gave rise to the 32 T cell receptor beta chains below, sequenced in a study of blood T cell repertoires in COVID-19 (dated by TCRdb to 2019 to 2021). Libraries came from the immunoSEQ multiplex PCR assay. Drawn from immuneACCESS, this table holds only the in-frame rearrangements with V and J called that TCRdb kept. Clones are partly lost; checked studies trace under half to an unresolved V gene and leave the rest unexplained. This sample has 150,000 to 200,000 clones in its table, and approximately 86% of those were observed once. The ten largest clones take up roughly 0.99% of the sample. Input material: peripheral blood. The receptor source for this set is a young man with acute or convalescent COVID-19.

This chain joins TRBV19 and TRBJ2-3; 9 bases match TRBD1. Germline V CDR1 and CDR2: LNHDA, SQIVND (reference sequence). V dropped 5 bases and J dropped 5; count of bases not matched to a gene: 14. The CDR3 sequence is 17 residues long. The CDR3 region has the DNA TGTGCCAGTAGTTCGGGAAAGGGGACAGGGTATAGAGATACGCAGTATTTT. Amino acid sequence: CASSSGKGTGYRDTQYF.

The CDR3: CSVVGTAYEQYV. The CDR3 DNA sequence: TGCAGCGTTGTCGGGACAGCCTACGAGCAGTACGTC. The chain recombines TRBV29-1 with TRBJ2-7, with TRBD1 identical over 7 bases. The CDR3 covers 12 residues. CDR1 and CDR2 (germline): SQVTM, ANQGSEA. V gave up 4 bases and J gave up 2 bases; unmatched junction bases: 2.

The chain has TRBV5-1 and TRBJ2-7, with a possible D match to TRBD2 (5 bases). The CDR3 is 15 amino acids. Trimming cost V 4 bases and J 2 bases, with 16 bases left between them. From germline, CDR1 is SGHRS and CDR2 YFSETQ. The CDR3 DNA is TGCGCCAGCAGCCCCCGGGGTACGGATACCTACGAGCAGTACTTC. This translates into CASSPRGTDTYEQYF.

V and J are TRBV30 and TRBJ1-4, with no clear D. The CDR3 extends over 12 amino acids. With 2 bases removed from V and 12 bases from J, the gap between germline ends came to 13 bases. Per the germline V gene, CDR1 is GTSNPN and CDR2 is SVGIG (reference sequence). DNA of the CDR3: TGTGCCTGGAGTTGGCAGGCTGGTGAACTGTTTTTT. It specifies CAWSWQAGELFF.

In its sample, this clone was seen a few times. The CDR3 loop reads CASSPGTGDVLSGNTIYF. The CDR3 region has the DNA TGTGCCAGCAGCCCCGGGACAGGGGACGTACTGTCTGGAAACACCATATATTTT. The V and J genes are TRBV3-1 (or the pseudogene TRBV3-2) and TRBJ1-3; 10 bases align to TRBD1. Trimming cost V 4 bases and J 1 base; bases outside gene matches: 10. The CDR3 runs to 18 residues. Germline V lookup: CDR1 LGHDT, CDR2 YNNKEL (reference sequence).

CDR3 nucleotides: TGCGCCAGCAGCCAAACCCCGGGACAGGGACCATCACCCCTCCACTTT. Its translation is CASSQTPGQGPSPLHF. The chain joins TRBV4-1 to TRBJ1-6; 9 nucleotides agree with TRBD1. The ends lost 2 bases at V and 10 bases at J; junction bases unmatched: 9. This CDR3 region has 16 residues. Germline V gives CDR1 MGHRA, CDR2 YSYEKL.

V gene TRBV30 combines with J gene TRBJ2-1; tentatively, D is TRBD2 (5 bases). The CDR3 has 12 residues. Germline assignment: CDR1 GTSNPN and CDR2 SVGIG (reference sequence). V was trimmed by 2 bases and J by 7 bases, leaving 9 bases between them. CDR3 nucleotide sequence: TGTGCCTGGAGTTTCACTAGTAATGAGCAGTTCTTC. Protein product: CAWSFTSNEQFF.

This chain uses TRBV30 with TRBJ2-3; 9 nucleotides match TRBD2. V dropped 0 bases and J dropped 4; count of bases not matched to a gene: 8. From germline, CDR1 is GTSNPN and CDR2 SVGIG (reference sequence). The CDR3 contains 16 residues. The CDR3 sequence: CAWSVGGGAGADTQYF. CDR3 coding DNA: TGTGCCTGGAGTGTTGGCGGGGGGGCCGGAGCAGATACGCAGTATTTT. The full variable domain, its missing parts supplied by reference TRBV30 and TRBJ2-3, is SQTIHQWPATLVQPVGSPLSLECTVEGTSNPNLYWYRQAAGRGLQLLFYSVGIGQISSEVPQNLSASRPQDRQFILSSKKLLLSDSGFYLCAWSVGGGAGADTQYFGPGTRLTVL.

The chain has TRBV2 and TRBJ1-1; no firm D call. Germline values: CDR1 SNHLY, CDR2 FYNNEI. V lost 3 bases, J lost 9 bases, and 8 bases lay in between. This CDR3 region has 11 residues. The CDR3 DNA reads as TGTGCCAGCAGTGACCCACAGAAAGCTTTCTTT. It specifies CASSDPQKAFF.

The chain couples TRBV4-1 to TRBJ1-1; 8 bases agree with TRBD1. Per germline, CDR1 MGHRA and CDR2 YSYEKL. V was pared by 3 bases and J by 4 bases, with 4 bases of the junction left unmatched. This CDR3 region has 14 residues. The CDR3 sequence: CASSHVGQGTEAFF. The CDR3 coding sequence is TGCGCCAGCAGCCACGTCGGACAGGGCACTGAAGCTTTCTTT.

This clone has a single count. This chain uses TRBV4-2 with TRBJ1-2; D might be TRBD1 (6 bases). CDR3 length: 13 residues. Looked up from germline, CDR1 is LGHNA and CDR2 is YNFKEQ. V dropped 2 bases and J dropped 6 bases, with 10 bases sitting between them. The CDR3 sequence: CASSQNRVNGYTF. CDR3 nucleotides: TGTGCCAGCAGCCAAAACAGGGTTAATGGCTACACCTTC.

CDR3 bases: TGTGCCAGCAGCTCGTCCTTGGGGCAGCCTAATGAAAAACTGTTTTTT. As protein: CASSSSLGQPNEKLFF. The gene calls are TRBV7-3 and TRBJ1-4, with D maybe TRBD1 (5 bases). Looked up from germline, CDR1 is SGHTA and CDR2 is FQGTGA. The V and J ends lost 4 bases and 3 bases respectively, with 15 bases between them. The CDR3 has 16 amino acids. Combining the CDR3 with reference TRBV7-3 and TRBJ1-4 gives the whole variable domain GAGVSQTPSNKVTEKGKYVELRCDPISGHTALYWYRQSLGQGPEFLIYFQGTGAADDSGLPNDRFFAVRPEGSVSTLKIQRTERGDSAVYLCASSSSLGQPNEKLFFGSGTQLSVL.

The chain combines TRBV12-3 or TRBV12-4 with TRBJ2-5; D remains unclear. The CDR3 loop spans 12 amino acids. The V end lost 5 bases, the J end lost 2 bases, and 6 bases lay between the germline ends. The DNA of the CDR3 is TGTGCCAGCAGTCAAGCTCAAGAGACCCAGTACTTC. Its translation: CASSQAQETQYF.

The chain is built from TRBV5-5 and TRBJ2-2; D gene uncertain. CDR1 is SGHKS, CDR2 YYEKEE, per germline (reference sequence). Trimming removed 0 bases at V and 0 bases at J, with 3 bases between. The CDR3 has 14 amino acids. This CDR3 is CASSLAANTGELFF. Here the CDR3 DNA reads TGTGCCAGCAGCTTGGCTGCGAACACCGGGGAGCTGTTTTTT.

The J gene is TRBJ2-1, the V gene TRBV29-1; possibly TRBD2 for D (7 bases). Germline values: CDR1 SQVTM, CDR2 ANQGSEA. Trimming pared 3 bases from V and 8 bases from J, leaving 14 bases between. The CDR3 totals 13 residues. The CDR3 sequence: CSVETQGRDEQFF. The DNA for the CDR3 is TGCAGCGTTGAGACGCAGGGGAGGGATGAGCAGTTCTTC.

The chain links TRBV9 to TRBJ2-5; 7 nucleotides match TRBD2. With 4 bases clipped from V and 5 bases from J, the junction kept 11 bases outside the gene matches. Germline CDR1 is SGDLS and CDR2 is YYNGEE. This CDR3 region has 15 residues. The CDR3 reads CASSFLAGREETQYF. The DNA of the CDR3 is TGTGCCAGCAGCTTCCTAGCAGGGCGGGAGGAGACCCAGTACTTC.

This chain connects TRBV3-1 (or the pseudogene TRBV3-2) to TRBJ2-1, with 7 bases that match TRBD2. CDR1 LGHDT and CDR2 YNNKEL come from the germline V gene (reference sequence). V lost 2 bases to trimming and J lost 5 bases; unmatched junction nucleotides: 3. The CDR3 runs 14 residues. For the CDR3, the DNA is TGTGCCAGCAGCCAATTTGGACTAGACAATGAGCAGTTCTTC. Protein sequence: CASSQFGLDNEQFF.

This chain joins TRBV5-6 and TRBJ2-3, with 10 positions matching TRBD2. CDR1 SGHDT and CDR2 YYEEEE come from the germline V gene. This CDR3 comprises 16 residues. Unmatched junction bases numbered 5, after V lost 4 bases and J lost 0 bases. The CDR3 loop is CASSVRLAGSTDTQYF. CDR3 DNA: TGTGCCAGCAGCGTCAGACTAGCGGGTAGCACAGATACGCAGTATTTT.

The V and J genes are TRBV2 and TRBJ2-7, with 7 bases fitting TRBD2. The junction had 8 bases not matched to a gene; V was cut back by 11 bases and J by 4 bases. From germline, CDR1 is SNHLY and CDR2 FYNNEI. The CDR3 has 12 residues. CDR3 protein: CAGSGVLYEQYF. In DNA, the CDR3 is TGTGCCGGGAGCGGGGTCTTATACGAGCAGTACTTC. Variable domain in full (rest from reference TRBV2 and TRBJ2-7): EPEVTQTPSHQVTQMGQEVILRCVPISNHLYFYWYRQILGQKVEFLVSFYNNEISEKSEIFDDQFSVERPDGSNFTLKIRSTKLEDSAMYFCAGSGVLYEQYFGPGTRLTVT.

The rearrangement links TRBV3-1 (or the pseudogene TRBV3-2) to TRBJ1-4, with 9 bases matching TRBD1. This CDR3 is 15 amino acids long. Trimming removed 4 bases from V and 7 bases from J; junction bases left unmatched: 7. Germline CDR1 reads LGHDT; CDR2 reads YNNKEL (reference sequence). CDR3 in DNA: TGTGCCAGCAGCCTGGGAGGGACAGGGATTGAAAAACTGTTTTTT. This sequence encodes CASSLGGTGIEKLFF.

This sequence joins TRBV6-5 and TRBJ1-1; D uncertain. Trimming took off 5 bases at V and 1 base at J, with 8 bases between the two ends. Germline values: CDR1 MNHEY, CDR2 SVGAGI. The CDR3 sequence is 13 residues long. Here the CDR3 reads CASSLTENTEAFF. CDR3 sequence (DNA): TGTGCCAGCAGTCTAACCGAGAACACTGAAGCTTTCTTT.

The gene calls are TRBV19 and TRBJ1-5; D uncertain. The germline V gene has CDR1 LNHDA and CDR2 SQIVND (reference sequence). CDR3 length equals 17 residues. With 1 base removed from V and 0 bases from J, the gap between germline ends came to 13 bases. The CDR3 loop is CASSIGATFSSNQPQHF. CDR3 in DNA: TGTGCCAGTAGTATAGGAGCCACGTTTTCTAGCAATCAGCCCCAGCATTTT.

This clone was recorded only once. CDR3 amino acids: CASSPDRVSIGGQEAFF. As DNA, the CDR3 is TGTGCCAGCAGCCCGGACAGGGTCAGTATAGGCGGACAAGAAGCTTTCTTT. This chain links TRBV5-4 with TRBJ1-1; 8 bases agree with TRBD1. Germline V CDR1 and CDR2: SGHNT, YYREEE (reference sequence). V gave up 4 bases and J gave up 8 bases; unmatched junction bases: 19. The CDR3 spans 17 residues. The entire variable domain, with the rest obtained from reference TRBV5-4 and TRBJ1-1, is as follows: ETGVTQSPTHLIKTRGQQVTLRCSSQSGHNTVSWYQQALGQGPQFIFQYYREEENGRGNFPPRFSGLQFPNYSSELNVNALELDDSALYLCASSPDRVSIGGQEAFFGQGTRLTVV.

The genes are TRBV28 and TRBJ1-3; D uncertain. From germline, CDR1 is MDHEN and CDR2 SYDVKM. V was shortened by 5 bases and J by 4 bases, with 6 bases between the two germline ends. CDR3 length: 12 residues. The CDR3 region is CASSVQGNTIYF. CDR3 DNA sequence: TGTGCCAGCAGTGTACAAGGAAACACCATATATTTT.

The chain employs TRBV10-2 and TRBJ2-7; 8 bases are a match to TRBD1. CDR1 is WSHSY and CDR2 is SAAADI in the germline V gene. This CDR3 region has 14 residues. V shed 6 bases, J shed 4 bases, and the junction held 8 bases outside the gene matches. The CDR3 DNA follows: TGCGCCAGCAGATCCGGCAGGGGGCCTTACGAGCAGTACTTC. It codes for CASRSGRGPYEQYF.

The J gene is TRBJ2-2, the V gene TRBV10-1, with 12 bases identical to TRBD2. The CDR3 totals 15 residues. J gave up 6 bases and V 2 bases, and 1 base lay outside the gene matches. The germline V gene encodes CDR1 WNHNN and CDR2 SYGVQD (reference sequence). CDR3 sequence reads: CASSETSGGPGELFF. For the CDR3, the DNA is TGCGCCAGCAGTGAGACTAGCGGGGGGCCCGGGGAGCTGTTTTTT.

The V and J genes are TRBV2 and TRBJ2-5, with D possibly matching TRBD1 (6 bases). With 6 bases removed from V and 5 bases from J, the gap between germline ends came to 22 bases. The germline CDR1 and CDR2 sequences are SNHLY and FYNNEI. The CDR3 totals 16 residues. In DNA form, the CDR3 reads TGTGCCAGCAGGGGGGCCACCGACAGCCAGGGGGAGACCCAGTACTTC. This codes for CASRGATDSQGETQYF. Together with reference TRBV2 and TRBJ2-5, the CDR3 gives the full variable domain: EPEVTQTPSHQVTQMGQEVILRCVPISNHLYFYWYRQILGQKVEFLVSFYNNEISEKSEIFDDQFSVERPDGSNFTLKIRSTKLEDSAMYFCASRGATDSQGETQYFGPGTRLLVL.

The chain has TRBV9 and TRBJ1-6, with D possibly TRBD1 on 6 matching bases. Looked up from germline, CDR1 is SGDLS and CDR2 is YYNGEE. V lost 4 bases and J lost 8, with 13 bases in between. The length of the CDR3 is 14 residues. In DNA, the CDR3 is TGTGCCAGCAGCCCCGGACAGACTTATTCACCCCTCCACTTT. Its protein is CASSPGQTYSPLHF. Looking up the rest from reference TRBV9 and TRBJ1-6 gives the full variable domain: DSGVTQTPKHLITATGQRVTLRCSPRSGDLSVYWYQQSLDQGLQFLIQYYNGEERAKGNILERFSAQQFPDLHSELNLSSLELGDSALYFCASSPGQTYSPLHFGNGTRLTVT.

V is TRBV6-5 and J is TRBJ1-1, with D possibly matching TRBD1 (5 bases). CDR3 size: 14 residues. Germline CDR1 MNHEY, CDR2 SVGAGI. Trimming shortened V by 2 bases and J by 5 bases, and 12 bases separated the two germline ends. The DNA for the CDR3 is TGTGCCAGCAGTTACGGGGCGGCGAATACTGAAGCTTTCTTT. Residues: CASSYGAANTEAFF.

The rearrangement links TRBV18 to TRBJ1-2; D is undetermined. In germline, CDR1 is KGHSH, CDR2 LQKENI. The CDR3 consists of 14 residues. V lost 3 bases, J lost 1 base, and 9 bases lay in between. The CDR3 region has the DNA TGTGCCAGCTCACCCCAAGGGAGTAACTATGGCTACACCTTC. Residues: CASSPQGSNYGYTF.

The J gene is TRBJ2-5, the V gene TRBV11-2, with 8 bases aligning to TRBD1. Germline-derived CDR1 and CDR2 are SGHAT and FQNNGV. The CDR3 spans 15 residues. Trimming at V came to 4 bases and at J to 1 base, leaving 5 bases not matched to a gene. CDR3 sequence reads: CASSSSGGFQETQYF. CDR3 coding DNA: TGTGCCAGCAGCTCTTCAGGGGGCTTCCAAGAGACCCAGTACTTC. The full variable domain, with the rest looked up from reference TRBV11-2 and TRBJ2-5, is EAGVAQSPRYKIIEKRQSVAFWCNPISGHATLYWYQQILGQGPKLLIQFQNNGVVDDSQLPKDRFSAERLKGVDSTLKIQPAKLEDSAVYLCASSSSGGFQETQYFGPGTRLLVL.

This clone has just one count. The rearrangement links TRBV28 to TRBJ1-3; tentative D call: TRBD1 (5 bases). Trimming cost V 3 bases and J 0 bases, with 9 bases left between them. Germline CDR1 and CDR2: MDHEN and SYDVKM. The CDR3 consists of 15 residues. Here the CDR3 DNA reads TGTGCCAGCAGTTTCCAGGGAACCTCTGGAAACACCATATATTTT. It yields the protein CASSFQGTSGNTIYF.